Here is one T cell receptor beta chain with its context. Its antigen remains unidentified. The T cell receptor alpha and beta CDR3 regions were amplified from mRNA by semiquantitative ARM-PCR. Tagged nested gene-specific primers were used first, then communal superprimers amplified exponentially. First-round products served as template after exonuclease removal of nested primers. A single record per CDR3 protein comes from TCRdb applying MiXCR to the multiplex PCR reads. The sample yields approximately 15,000 distinct CDR3 sequences, about 60% seen once. CDR1 is SQVTM and CDR2 is ANQGSEA in the germline V gene. The CDR3 spans 14 residues. Trimming at V came to 4 bases and at J to 4 bases, leaving 5 bases not matched to a gene. These data belong to a study of relationships among human T cell subsets. Findings and limits, study-wide: Clones with over 100 reads held over 60% of CD8+ cytotoxic sequences. Many CDR3s were shared across Th1, Th2 and regulatory subsets.

The V gene is TRBV29-1, the J gene TRBJ2-1; TRBD2 matches 9 bases. Sequencing was performed on total T cells sorted from blood. The clonotype comes from a middle-aged man in good health. CDR3 residues: CSVVPREGYNEQFF. The CDR3 nucleotides are TGCAGCGTTGTACCGCGGGAGGGTTACAATGAGCAGTTCTTC.